What follows are 10 T cell receptor beta chains derived from one specimen sequenced in a study of identical twins. TCRdb called the 5' RACE reads again in MiXCR, with one record for every CDR3 protein. The sample gives fewer than 800,000 distinct CDR3 sequences, 7% to 7.5% of which show up once; 1.6% is in the top ten. The data were also submitted as part of a second study, on yellow fever vaccine responses in identical twins.

The sample taken for sequencing was PBMCs. These receptors originate from a woman under 30 in good health.

The chain recombines TRBV10-2 with TRBJ1-4; D unresolved. Germline V gene data show CDR1 as WSHSY and CDR2 as SAAADI. CDR3 length: 15 residues. V was clipped by 1 base and J by 3 bases, with 9 bases between them. CDR3 coding DNA: TGCGCCAGCAGTGAGTGGAGGGTGGCTAATGAAAAACTGTTTTTT. Protein sequence: CASSEWRVANEKLFF.

The gene calls are TRBV29-1 and TRBJ1-2, with 12 bases lining up with TRBD1. The germline V gene encodes CDR1 SQVTM and CDR2 ANQGSEA. The length of the CDR3 is 12 residues. Trimming cost V 7 bases and J 8 bases; bases outside gene matches: 5. CDR3 sequence: CSGGTGGEGYTF. CDR3 DNA sequence: TGCAGCGGGGGGACAGGGGGCGAAGGCTACACCTTC.

This clonotype showed up many times. V is TRBV5-1 and J is TRBJ1-4; no reliable D call. V gave up 2 bases and J gave up 4 bases, with 6 bases separating them. This CDR3 has 13 amino acids. Germline CDR1 reads SGHRS; CDR2 reads YFSETQ. CDR3 nucleotides: TGCGCCAGCAGCTTTCATAGTAATGAAAAACTGTTTTTT. Translating gives CASSFHSNEKLFF.

This clonotype has only a few counts. V and J are TRBV6-2 or TRBV6-3 and TRBJ2-7; D is possibly TRBD1 (7 bases). This CDR3 has 22 residues. V was shortened by 0 bases and J by 0 bases, with 30 bases between the two germline ends. Germline V gene sequence: CDR1 MNHEY, CDR2 SVGEGT. The CDR3 loop is CASSYSRGHIRDSRRRSYEQYF. The CDR3 bases are TGTGCCAGCAGTTACTCGAGGGGGCATATCCGGGACTCCCGAAGACGCTCCTACGAGCAGTACTTC.

The J gene is TRBJ2-7, the V gene TRBV6-1, with D uncertain. V was cut by 7 bases and J by 3 bases, with 10 bases left in between. This CDR3 comprises 12 residues. The V gene's germline CDR1 is MNHNS and CDR2 SASEGT. Written as DNA, the CDR3 is TGTGCCAGCAACGGACCGGACTACGAGCAGTACGTC. Amino acids: CASNGPDYEQYV.

This clonotype was counted at least ten times. The CDR3 coding sequence is TGTGCCAGCAGCCAAGAACCAGGGAGCCGCACAGATACGCAGTATTTT. Encoded protein: CASSQEPGSRTDTQYF. The chain employs TRBV3-1 and TRBJ2-3; either TRBD1 or TRBD2 may supply D (5 bases each). Germline CDR1 and CDR2: LGHDT and YNNKEL (reference sequence). The CDR3 totals 16 residues. V lost 0 bases and J lost 1, with 11 bases in between.

Comments on this clonotype: Given a much more abundant clone one base away, this may be a read error. The genes are TRBV7-8 and TRBJ1-4; D gene unclear. The CDR3 covers 13 residues. The V gene lost 1 base and the J gene lost 5 bases, with 5 bases spanning the gap. Germline CDR1 is SGHVS and CDR2 is FQNEAQ. This CDR3 reads CASSLGINEKLFF. The CDR3 region has the DNA TGTGCCAGCAGCTTAGGGATAAATGAAAAACTGTTTTTT.

This clonotype showed up many times. This chain joins TRBV12-3 or TRBV12-4 and TRBJ2-2, with TRBD2 matching 8 bases. Trimming took 5 bases from V and 7 from J; bases not matched to a gene: 9. CDR3 size: 15 residues. CDR3 sequence: CASSPGGGPNGELFF. The CDR3 nucleotides are TGTGCCAGCAGTCCCGGGGGGGGGCCTAACGGGGAGCTGTTTTTT.

V and J are TRBV5-1 and TRBJ1-1, with unresolved D. Trimming cost V 5 bases and J 0 bases, with 11 bases left between them. Germline values: CDR1 SGHRS, CDR2 YFSETQ. CDR3 length: 14 amino acids. The CDR3 is CASSYAGMNTEAFF. CDR3 nucleotide sequence: TGCGCCAGCAGTTACGCGGGCATGAACACTGAAGCTTTCTTT.

This clonotype was seen only a few times. The chain recombines TRBV12-3 or TRBV12-4 with TRBJ1-5, with D tentatively TRBD1 (6 bases). V was pared by 6 bases and J by 3 bases, with 12 bases between. CDR3 length: 14 amino acids. This CDR3 reads CASSVDRINQPQHF. Written as DNA, the CDR3 is TGTGCCAGCAGCGTCGACAGGATCAATCAGCCCCAGCATTTT.